This record covers a single TCR beta chain. Its antigen is not yet known. Base qualities are missing; no much larger clone stands one base away. Library preparation was by the immunoSEQ multiplex PCR assay. The multiplex PCR relied on a mix of 60 forward primers for TCR Vbeta segments and 13 reverse primers for TCR Jbeta segments. The CDR3 region of rearranged TCR beta genes was amplified from genomic DNA with a multiplex PCR assay. Amplified TCR beta libraries were sequenced as 87-base-pair reads on the Illumina HiSeq System. Per the original workflow: A later analysis tallied roughly 80 million unique TCR beta chains across the 660 or so repertoires, and some 12 million of those chains were shared by two or more donors. Raw reads were error-corrected and collapsed into unique sequences by a nearest-neighbor algorithm in which closely related sequences were merged to remove PCR and sequencing errors. V, D and J gene segments were assigned by aligning CDR3 sequences to IMGT reference sequences. For a sequence to be retained, at least a six-nucleotide match to both a V gene segment and a J gene segment was required. Rearrangements were called productive when the CDR3 lacked stop codons and stayed in frame with V and J; all others were non-productive. CDR3 was defined by IMGT convention, running from the second conserved V-encoded cysteine to the conserved J-encoded phenylalanine. The earlier analysis of about 610 of the donors excluded sequences that lacked an unambiguous match to a single V gene segment. In an earlier analysis of 500 to 750 of the donors, V segments were called functional above 56.7% productive rearrangements and were called segregating when the between-donor standard deviation exceeded 5%. A statistical classification framework was built for diagnosing cytomegalovirus status from the catalog of TCR beta chain sequences. A later analysis assigned V and J genes by comparing TCR nucleotide sequences with IMGT/GENE-DB human TR gene sequences. The TCRdist pipeline was used in a later analysis to assign CDR3 sequences and most-parsimonious VDJ recombination scenarios. In a later analysis, each TCR beta chain was defined by its CDR3 amino acid sequence together with its V-gene family, and reads without a unique V-gene family were excluded. In a later analysis, approximately 590 highly shared, low-generation-probability nucleotide sequences were removed to address suspected cross-contamination and a sequencing artifact. In a later analysis, a clonal expansion index for each public chain was calculated from normalized within-repertoire ranks of inferred template counts. A later analysis computed generation probabilities with a VDJ recombination model fitted to out-of-frame rearrangements, and checked the results against IGoR. A later analysis scored TCR-TCR, TCR-HLA and TCR-CMV co-occurrence with hypergeometric tests, applying a repertoire-size bias correction to TCR pairs. In a later analysis, false discovery rates were estimated by permuting HLA or CMV assignments 20 times. In a later analysis, co-occurring TCRs were grouped using DBSCAN, and TCRdist sequence similarity was added for clustering within HLA-allele-positive subsets. For co-occurrence clustering, repertoires with fewer than 30,000 or more than 120,000 public chains were excluded, along with five or six repertoires with anomalous nucleotide sharing. TCRdb took this table from immuneACCESS and kept in-frame rearrangements with V and J called. Such tables lack part of the clones; where checked against another copy, unresolved V genes explain under half of the gap, and the rest is unexplained. The V and J calls and clone size come from that table; D and trimming were worked out from the DNA. Counted in this sample were about 230,000 clones; about 83% of them appeared once. Of the sample, 1% to 1.5% is held by the ten largest clones.

This record comes from a study of cytomegalovirus exposure and HLA in healthy donors (dated by TCRdb to about 2017). With respect to the entire study: An earlier analysis of several hundred of the donors reported more than 250 Gb of sequence data and 117 million unique TCR beta sequences from 150 million to 200 million T cells. About 280 gigabases of sequencing data and around 85 million unique TCR sequences made up an early release that covered some 640 HLA-typed donors. The genetic ancestry cluster associated with self-reported Caucasian donors included around 76% of the roughly 400 genotyped donors. The study aimed to test whether signatures of past pathogen exposure could be identified by cataloging public T cell receptors. The study profiled the T cell repertoires of some 610 subjects by immunosequencing and related them to cytomegalovirus serostatus. Along with the roughly 700-subject first cohort, a separate validation cohort of over 90 different subjects was used. High-throughput TCR immunosequencing, statistical association of individual TCRs with disease status, and machine learning were combined to predict cytomegalovirus infection status. To study patterns of TCR occurrence, a later analysis re-analyzed previously published TCR beta repertoires from 666 donors and added high-resolution HLA genotyping. In the later analysis, no new phenotypic data were used to find candidate immune exposures; instead, reliance was placed on TCR beta sequences and their occurrence across donors. An earlier analysis of around 580 of the donors used high-throughput TCR beta sequencing to judge whether each TCR beta V gene segment behaved as functional or pseudogenic. Donor age, sex, ethnicity and CMV serostatus were compiled together with the repertoire data. A later genetic analysis took genome-wide SNP genotypes for 398 of the 666 donors and used that subset as a discovery cohort. All discovery cohort repertoires had been generated using a single sequencing platform. Class I and class II HLA loci were covered by the typing at four-digit resolution. The number of typed donors differed by locus: 629-630 for A, B, C, DRB1 and DQB1; 500 to 550 for DQA1; 606 for DPA1; and some 450 for DPB1. Because of strong linkage in the cohort, five DR-DQ haplotypes were treated as single units for association and clustering. On average, around 240,000 unique TCR beta nucleotide sequences were sequenced per donor among several hundred genotyped donors of the cohort, with roughly 18% of those sequences being non-productive. Overall results and qualifications from the work: A further reported finding was that TCR beta sequences accurately predicted the HLA-A and HLA-B alleles for most subjects in the first cohort. The 87-base-pair reads could not distinguish some IMGT-functional V segments, including TRBV6-2 and TRBV6-3, so those segments were excluded. In a later analysis, most CMV-associated TCR beta chains were found to appear HLA-restricted, with HLA associations seemingly driven largely by CMV exposure. Roughly uniform sequencing depth across donors was assumed in presence/absence analyses, although this assumption may not hold. Assigning TCR associations to individual alleles was difficult when HLA alleles, especially DR and DQ, strongly co-occurred. According to the authors, the approach could potentially be generalized to other disease states and immunological phenotypes. A later analysis found that TCR association rates varied across HLA loci, with DRB1 alleles showing the most associated TCRs and HLA-C alleles the fewest. Several of the top co-occurrence clusters appeared to be linked to parvovirus B19, influenza, CMV and Epstein-Barr virus, according to a later analysis. The only immune exposure information available for the cohort was CMV serostatus. In both the original and validation cohorts, the classifier was reported to diagnose cytomegalovirus status with high specificity and sensitivity. In vitro tests confirmed that a few of the cytomegalovirus-associated TCR beta chains recognize cytomegalovirus antigens. Linkage disequilibrium might explain the correlated functional status among segregating V segments, but an unknown experimental factor could not be excluded. In a later genetic analysis, fewer N-insertions in productive TCRs were reported among donors in an Asian-associated ancestry cluster than the approximately 710-donor mean. Most TCR sequences were observed very rarely across donors, whereas some public TCRs were present in many individuals. In a later analysis, HLA-associated TCR beta chains were found to be more clonally expanded and to have lower generation probabilities than equally common non-associated chains. The cohort was sequenced for TCR beta chains only, and without alpha or paired-chain data the features that could be detected were limited. Because HLA typing was unavailable for some donors at each locus, only the typed subset was used in association tests. An earlier analysis of several hundred of the donors showed that most TCR beta V segments appeared in productive rearrangements either about 90% or about 30% of the time, which broadly matched IMGT annotations. In a later genetic analysis, a missense DCLRE1C variant was associated with V-gene and J-gene trimming of TCR beta chains, and the association was replicated in an independent cohort. In the study, some 160 TCR beta chains were listed as associated with cytomegalovirus. Roughly 15 rarely observed V segments, including chromosome 9 orphons, were excluded from the earlier analysis of several hundred of the donors because counts were too low. A group of highly shared sequence variants was considered likely to be a technical artifact of the sequencing pipeline. At a false discovery rate of 0.05, a later analysis linked under 20,000 TCR beta sequences to specific HLA alleles.

The germline V gene gives CDR1 as MDHEN and CDR2 as SYDVKM. A distance of 9 bases separates the germline ends of V and J, which lose 10 bases and 0 bases respectively. The CDR3 holds 12 amino acids from the cysteine to the phenylalanine. The only DNA kept is the CDR3, 36 bases in frame from the first base. The cohort consisted of some 670 healthy bone marrow donors. All cohort members were sampled while nominally healthy, although unrecorded immune exposures were likely present. Of the 666 cohort members, about 290 had a positive CMV serostatus and 350 to 450 had a negative one, while no CMV serostatus was recorded for the donor. Each donor provided a peripheral blood sample, and peripheral blood mononuclear cells were used for TCR beta sequencing. The Qiagen DNeasy Blood Extraction Kit was used to extract genomic DNA from the blood cell samples.

Here the chain combines TRBV28 and TRBJ1-1; the D gene cannot be named for sure. Sequenced input: PBMCs. This clonotype originated in a human donor in good health. The CDR3 amino acid sequence is: CATTIMNTEAFF. Read as DNA, the sequence is TGTGCCACCACAATCATGAACACTGAAGCTTTCTTT.